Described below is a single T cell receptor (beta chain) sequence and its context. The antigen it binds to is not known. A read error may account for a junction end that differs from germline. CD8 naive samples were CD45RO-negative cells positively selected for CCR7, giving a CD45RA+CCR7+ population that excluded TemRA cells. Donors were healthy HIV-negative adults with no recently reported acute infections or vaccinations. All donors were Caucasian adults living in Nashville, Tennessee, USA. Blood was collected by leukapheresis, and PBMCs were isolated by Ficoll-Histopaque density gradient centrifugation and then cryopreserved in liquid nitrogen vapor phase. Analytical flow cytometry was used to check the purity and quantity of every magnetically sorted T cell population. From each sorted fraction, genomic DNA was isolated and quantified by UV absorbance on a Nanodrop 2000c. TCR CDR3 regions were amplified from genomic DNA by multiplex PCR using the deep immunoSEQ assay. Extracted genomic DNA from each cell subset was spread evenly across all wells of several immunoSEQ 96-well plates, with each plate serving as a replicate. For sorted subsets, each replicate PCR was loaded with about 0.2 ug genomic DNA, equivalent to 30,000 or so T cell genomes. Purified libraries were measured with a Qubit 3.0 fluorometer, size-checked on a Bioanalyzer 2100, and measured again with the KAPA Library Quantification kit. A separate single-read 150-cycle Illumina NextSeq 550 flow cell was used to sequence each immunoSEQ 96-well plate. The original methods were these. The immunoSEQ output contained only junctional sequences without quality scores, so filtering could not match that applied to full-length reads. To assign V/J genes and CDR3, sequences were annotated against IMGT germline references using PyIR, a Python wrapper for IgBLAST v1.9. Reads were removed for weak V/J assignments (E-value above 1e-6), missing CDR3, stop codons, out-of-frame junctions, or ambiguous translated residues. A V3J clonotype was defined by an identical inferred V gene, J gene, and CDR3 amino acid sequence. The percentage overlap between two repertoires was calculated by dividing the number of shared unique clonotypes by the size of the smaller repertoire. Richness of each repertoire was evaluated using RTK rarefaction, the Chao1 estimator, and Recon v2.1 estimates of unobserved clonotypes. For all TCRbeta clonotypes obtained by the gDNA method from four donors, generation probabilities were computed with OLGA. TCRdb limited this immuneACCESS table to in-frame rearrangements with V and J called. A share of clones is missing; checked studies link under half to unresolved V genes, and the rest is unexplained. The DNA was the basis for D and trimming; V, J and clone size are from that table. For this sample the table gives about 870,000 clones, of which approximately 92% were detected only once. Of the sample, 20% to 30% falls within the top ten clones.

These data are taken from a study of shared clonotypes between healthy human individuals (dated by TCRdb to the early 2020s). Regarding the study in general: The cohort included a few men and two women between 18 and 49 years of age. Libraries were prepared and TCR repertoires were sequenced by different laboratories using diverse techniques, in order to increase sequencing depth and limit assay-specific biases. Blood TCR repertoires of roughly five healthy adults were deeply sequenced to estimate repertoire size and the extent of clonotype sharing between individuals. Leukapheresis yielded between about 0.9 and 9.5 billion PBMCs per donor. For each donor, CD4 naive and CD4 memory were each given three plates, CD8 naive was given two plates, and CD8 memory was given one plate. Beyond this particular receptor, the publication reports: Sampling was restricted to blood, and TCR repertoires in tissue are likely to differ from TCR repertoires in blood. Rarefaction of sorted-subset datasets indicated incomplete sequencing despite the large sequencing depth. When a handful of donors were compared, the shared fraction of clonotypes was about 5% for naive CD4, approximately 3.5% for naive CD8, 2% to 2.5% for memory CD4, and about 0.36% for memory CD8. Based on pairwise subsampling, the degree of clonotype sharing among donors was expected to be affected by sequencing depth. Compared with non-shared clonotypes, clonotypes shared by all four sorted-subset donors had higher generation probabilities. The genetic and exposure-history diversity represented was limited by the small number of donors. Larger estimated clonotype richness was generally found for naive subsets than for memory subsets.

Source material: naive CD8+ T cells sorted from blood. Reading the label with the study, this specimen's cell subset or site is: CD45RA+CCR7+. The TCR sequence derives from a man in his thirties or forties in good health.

The CDR3 reads CASSLALTGYEQYF. Read as DNA, the sequence is TGTGCTAGCAGCTTAGCCCTCACAGGGTACGAGCAGTACTTC. The sequence joins TRBV7-7 to TRBJ2-7; tentative D gene TRBD1, with 6 bases matching. Reading from cysteine to phenylalanine, the CDR3 counts 14 amino acids. Just the 42-base CDR3 DNA is kept, in frame starting at base 1. CDR1 SSHAT and CDR2 FNYEAQ are derived from the germline V gene (reference sequence).